The 15 T cell receptor beta chains presented below share a single source sample, sequenced in a study of cytomegalovirus exposure and HLA in healthy donors (dated by TCRdb to about 2017). Preparation of the library involved the immunoSEQ multiplex PCR assay. Imported from immuneACCESS, the table was reduced by TCRdb to in-frame sequences with V and J called. These copies leave out some clones; in studies compared against another copy, an unresolved V gene accounts for under half, and the cause of the remainder is not known. For this sample the table gives some 70,000 clones, of which about 85% were detected only once. The top ten constitute about 3% of the sample. The material sequenced was PBMCs. The receptors here all came from a man aged 25 to 45 in good health and CMV-seronegative.

The rearrangement links TRBV10-1 to TRBJ2-7, with 10 bases identical to TRBD2. Germline V gives CDR1 WNHNN, CDR2 SYGVQD (reference sequence). The ends lost 7 bases at V and 2 bases at J; junction bases unmatched: 5. This CDR3 is built from 14 residues. CDR3 region: CASMRTSGTYEQYF. CDR3 DNA sequence: TGCGCCAGCATGCGGACTAGCGGAACCTACGAGCAGTACTTC.

J is TRBJ1-2 and V is TRBV6-5; 7 positions agree with TRBD1. Germline trimming cut 2 bases from V and 7 bases from J; bases unmatched to any gene: 4. CDR3 size: 13 residues. CDR1 and CDR2 (germline): MNHEY, SVGAGI. The CDR3 DNA follows: TGTGCCAGCAGTTACGACAGGGTCCGTGGCTACACCTTC. Translation: CASSYDRVRGYTF.

The chain joins TRBV7-2 to TRBJ1-4, with D tentatively TRBD1 (6 bases). The CDR3 sequence is 15 residues long. Trimming removed 1 base at V and 8 bases at J, with 14 bases between. Germline CDR1 and CDR2: SGHTA and FQGNSA. CDR3: CASSLEGRGYEKLFF. The CDR3 nucleotides are TGTGCCAGCAGCTTAGAGGGCAGGGGATACGAAAAACTGTTTTTT.

The gene calls are TRBV5-4 and TRBJ1-2; D is possibly TRBD1 (5 bases). Trimming took off 0 bases at V and 3 bases at J, with 9 bases between the two ends. The CDR3 length is 14 residues. From germline, CDR1 is SGHNT and CDR2 YYREEE (reference sequence). The CDR3 protein is CASSLGQGDYGYTF. The CDR3 coding sequence is TGTGCCAGCAGCTTGGGGCAGGGTGACTATGGCTACACCTTC. Variable domain in full (rest from reference TRBV5-4 and TRBJ1-2): ETGVTQSPTHLIKTRGQQVTLRCSSQSGHNTVSWYQQALGQGPQFIFQYYREEENGRGNFPPRFSGLQFPNYSSELNVNALELDDSALYLCASSLGQGDYGYTFGSGTRLTVV.

This clone was recorded only once. The chain couples TRBV5-4 to TRBJ2-5, with D possibly being TRBD2 (7 bases). The germline V gene has CDR1 SGHNT and CDR2 YYREEE (reference sequence). This CDR3 region has 15 residues. Trimming took 5 bases from V and 1 from J, leaving 15 bases between them. The CDR3 loop is CASSFFGGAQETQYF. As DNA, the CDR3 is TGTGCCAGCAGTTTCTTTGGGGGGGCCCAAGAGACCCAGTACTTC.

In this sample, this clone turned up a few times. The chain has TRBV2 and TRBJ1-2, with TRBD1 as a possible D gene (5 bases). V lost 5 bases, J lost 2 bases, and 6 bases lay in between. Germline loops: CDR1 SNHLY, CDR2 FYNNEI. The length of the CDR3 is 12 residues. CDR3 protein: CASSYRNYGYTF. In DNA form, the CDR3 reads TGTGCCAGCAGTTACAGGAACTATGGCTACACCTTC.

The chain combines TRBV6-4 with TRBJ2-2; D not certain. The V gene lost 6 bases and the J gene lost 1 base, with 9 bases spanning the gap. Per germline, CDR1 MRHNA and CDR2 SNTAGT. The CDR3 loop spans 14 amino acids. The CDR3 spells CASSAAENTGELFF. The CDR3 nucleotides are TGTGCCAGCAGCGCGGCGGAGAACACCGGGGAGCTGTTTTTT.

CDR3 DNA: TGTGCCAGCAGCTTGGGAGGGGGCGGAGGCGGCTACACCTTC. Translation gives CASSLGGGGGGYTF. V is TRBV5-6 and J is TRBJ1-2; TRBD1 aligns across 7 bases. Trimming removed 0 bases from V and 8 bases from J; junction bases left unmatched: 7. This CDR3 region has 14 residues. Looked up from germline, CDR1 is SGHDT and CDR2 is YYEEEE.

The CDR3 loop reads CASSQEYRGGTEAFF. The CDR3 region has the DNA TGTGCCAGCAGCCAAGAGTACAGGGGGGGTACTGAAGCTTTCTTT. The rearrangement joins TRBV4-2 to TRBJ1-1; 8 bases match TRBD1. Looked up from germline, CDR1 is LGHNA and CDR2 is YNFKEQ. CDR3 length: 15 amino acids. Trimming cost V 0 bases and J 5 bases; bases outside gene matches: 5.

The CDR3 sequence is CASSLNGAGGGTDTQYF. In nucleotides, the CDR3 is TGTGCCAGCAGCTTAAATGGCGCGGGGGGAGGGACAGATACGCAGTATTTT. The gene calls are TRBV7-3 and TRBJ2-3; 8 bases map to TRBD2. CDR3 length equals 17 residues. Germline V gives CDR1 SGHTA, CDR2 FQGTGA. With 1 base clipped from V and 3 bases from J, the junction kept 9 bases outside the gene matches. Looking up the rest from reference TRBV7-3 and TRBJ2-3 gives the full variable domain: GAGVSQTPSNKVTEKGKYVELRCDPISGHTALYWYRQSLGQGPEFLIYFQGTGAADDSGLPNDRFFAVRPEGSVSTLKIQRTERGDSAVYLCASSLNGAGGGTDTQYFGPGTRLTVL.

This chain links TRBV18 with TRBJ2-3; 8 nucleotides match TRBD2. The CDR3 has 15 residues. V lost 3 bases and J lost 5; bases outside the gene matches: 7. Germline V lookup: CDR1 KGHSH, CDR2 LQKENI. The CDR3 DNA is TGTGCCAGCTCACCGAGGAGCGGGAGCGGAGATACGCAGTATTTT. Amino acid sequence: CASSPRSGSGDTQYF. The full variable domain, with the rest looked up from reference TRBV18 and TRBJ2-3, is NAGVMQNPRHLVRRRGQEARLRCSPMKGHSHVYWYRQLPEEGLKFMVYLQKENIIDESGMPKERFSAEFPKEGPSILRIQQVVRGDSAAYFCASSPRSGSGDTQYFGPGTRLTVL.

The J gene is TRBJ1-5, the V gene TRBV29-1; maybe TRBD1 (6 bases). This CDR3 is built from 13 residues. Germline assignment: CDR1 SQVTM and CDR2 ANQGSEA. V was pared by 8 bases and J by 7 bases, with 18 bases between. The CDR3 is CSFEAGAGQPQHF. In nucleotides, the CDR3 is TGCAGCTTCGAGGCGGGGGCGGGACAGCCCCAGCATTTT.

This chain connects TRBV9 to TRBJ2-3; 14 bases fit TRBD2. The junction had 6 bases not matched to a gene; V was cut back by 1 base and J by 5 bases. This CDR3 contains 17 residues. Germline V gives CDR1 SGDLS, CDR2 YYNGEE. The CDR3 DNA sequence: TGTGCCAGCAGCGTATATGCCGGGACTAGCGGGGGAGATACGCAGTATTTT. It yields the protein CASSVYAGTSGGDTQYF.

J is TRBJ2-7 and V is TRBV5-8; the D gene is possibly TRBD1 (5 bases). This CDR3 is built from 12 residues. Germline CDR1 is SGHTS and CDR2 is YDEGEE. Between the trimmed V and J ends, which lost 2 bases and 5 bases, there was a span of 8 bases. The CDR3: CASSFARDEQYF. CDR3 bases: TGTGCCAGCAGCTTCGCCAGGGACGAGCAGTACTTC.

The V call is TRBV11-2, the J call TRBJ2-5; tentative D call: TRBD1 (6 bases). V lost 5 bases, J lost 4 bases, and 14 bases lay in between. Per germline, CDR1 SGHAT and CDR2 FQNNGV. CDR3 size: 14 residues. CDR3 in amino acids: CASSAGWGRETQYF. The CDR3 region has the DNA TGTGCCAGCAGCGCCGGGTGGGGGCGAGAGACCCAGTACTTC.